This T cell receptor (beta chain) emerged from a study of radiotherapy plus CTLA-4 blockade in lung cancer. Study in general: Objective responses were recorded in about a sixth of patients, with disease control recorded in 25% to 35%.

The CDR3 runs to 15 residues. The V gene lost 6 bases and the J gene lost 4 bases, with 19 bases spanning the gap. Per the germline V gene, CDR1 is MDHEN and CDR2 is SYDVKM. As for this clone: The antigen is undetermined.

TCRdb's table, derived via immunoSEQ multiplex PCR, lists solely in-frame clones and lacks some. The data contain roughly 120,000 clones, 65% to 85% of them singletons. Study-level points and caveats: Early shifts in blood T cell clones, with interferon-beta, reportedly predicted response best. Radiotherapy plus ipilimumab was followed by expansion in blood of tumor-derived TCR clones.

The gene calls are TRBV28 and TRBJ2-7; possible D gene TRBD1, 7 bases. Here the sequenced sample was peripheral blood, taken from a patient treated with radiotherapy plus ipilimumab. The sequence was collected from a human donor with non-small cell lung cancer who had a partial response to radiotherapy plus ipilimumab. The CDR3 DNA follows: TGTGCCAGCAGACTCCGCGCGGGACAGACGTACGAGCAGTACTTC. It is translated as CASRLRAGQTYEQYF.